Each of the 16 T cell receptor beta chains below was sequenced from the same sample in a study of blood T cell repertoires in COVID-19. Only in-frame clones appear in the TCRdb table, and some are missing; sequencing was by immunoSEQ multiplex PCR. This table has roughly 190,000 clones, roughly 82% appearing once. Sequenced: PBMCs or T cells enriched from blood (not recorded which). Source of these receptors: a middle-aged man who had recovered from COVID-19.

This chain connects TRBV9 to TRBJ2-7; 7 bases are a match to TRBD2. V was clipped by 0 bases and J by 2 bases; unmatched bases: 2. CDR3 length: 14 amino acids. Germline-derived CDR1 and CDR2 are SGDLS and YYNGEE. In DNA form, the CDR3 reads TGTGCCAGCAGCGTAGGCGGGAGTCCCTACGAGCAGTACTTC. Its protein product is CASSVGGSPYEQYF.

The table lists this clone with a few counts. The chain joins TRBV5-4 to TRBJ1-1, with a tentative D call TRBD1 (6 bases). CDR1 is SGHNT and CDR2 is YYREEE in the germline V gene (reference sequence). V lost 7 bases to trimming and J lost 6 bases, with 16 bases between them. This CDR3 comprises 13 residues. The CDR3: CASASQGTPEAFF. The CDR3, as DNA: TGTGCCAGCGCCTCCCAAGGGACACCTGAAGCTTTCTTT.

The CDR3 DNA is TGTGCCATAGGAACAGGTTACTCTGGAAACACCATATATTTT. It encodes CAIGTGYSGNTIYF. This chain joins TRBV7-6 and TRBJ1-3, with D maybe TRBD1 (5 bases). The CDR3 is 14 residues long. Trimming took 10 bases from V and 0 from J, leaving 13 bases between them. Germline loops: CDR1 SGHVS, CDR2 FNYEAQ. The full variable domain, with the rest looked up from reference TRBV7-6 and TRBJ1-3, is GAGVSQSPRYKVTKRGQDVALRCDPISGHVSLYWYRQALGQGPEFLTYFNYEAQQDKSGLPNDRFSAERPEGSISTLTIQRTEQRDSAMYRCAIGTGYSGNTIYFGEGSWLTVV.

This chain joins TRBV19 and TRBJ2-1; possibly TRBD2 for D (6 bases). The V gene lost 6 bases and the J gene lost 1 base, with 13 bases spanning the gap. The CDR3 sequence is 15 residues long. In germline, CDR1 is LNHDA, CDR2 SQIVND (reference sequence). The CDR3 DNA is TGTGCCAGTAGGGGCGGGGCGGGATCCTACAATGAGCAGTTCTTC. Encoded protein: CASRGGAGSYNEQFF.

V and J are TRBV9 and TRBJ2-1; 9 bases align to TRBD2. Germline assignment: CDR1 SGDLS and CDR2 YYNGEE. V lost 0 bases and J lost 8; bases outside the gene matches: 6. The CDR3 consists of 15 residues. The DNA for the CDR3 is TGTGCCAGCAGCGTAGGCGGGAGGGCCTGGGATGAGCAGTTCTTC. As protein: CASSVGGRAWDEQFF.

There are a few counts of this clone. The genes are TRBV5-1 and TRBJ1-4, with TRBD1 as a possible D gene (6 bases). The CDR3 consists of 18 residues. The germline CDR1 and CDR2 sequences are SGHRS and YFSETQ. Trimming took off 0 bases at V and 3 bases at J, with 18 bases between the two ends. CDR3: CASSLDIGQYQSNEKLFF. As DNA, the CDR3 is TGCGCCAGCAGCTTGGATATTGGACAGTATCAGTCTAATGAAAAACTGTTTTTT.

This chain joins TRBV6-5 and TRBJ1-5; D is undetermined. The CDR3 contains 14 residues. From germline, CDR1 is MNHEY and CDR2 SVGAGI. V was trimmed by 4 bases and J by 9 bases, leaving 16 bases between them. CDR3 sequence (DNA): TGTGCCAGCAGTTCGTTACTCGAATTTCTGCCCCAGCATTTT. Protein product: CASSSLLEFLPQHF.

The gene calls are TRBV10-2 and TRBJ2-1, with 11 bases identical to TRBD2. The CDR3 consists of 16 residues. Germline CDR1 and CDR2: WSHSY and SAAADI. V gave up 8 bases and J gave up 9 bases; unmatched junction bases: 15. The chain's CDR3 is CASESHLAGGWGEQFF. CDR3 in DNA: TGCGCCAGCGAAAGCCATCTAGCGGGAGGATGGGGTGAGCAGTTCTTC.

This chain links TRBV28 with TRBJ2-1; a weak D match, TRBD1 (5 bases). Germline lookup yields CDR1 MDHEN and CDR2 SYDVKM. The V end lost 1 base, the J end lost 6 bases, and 13 bases lay between the germline ends. This CDR3 contains 15 residues. The CDR3 region is CASSLLQAQFNEQFF. CDR3 bases: TGTGCCAGCAGTTTATTACAGGCCCAGTTCAATGAGCAGTTCTTC.

The CDR3 sequence: CASSARQGADYGYTF. As DNA, the CDR3 is TGTGCCAGTAGTGCTCGACAGGGGGCGGACTATGGCTACACCTTC. The chain uses TRBV19 and TRBJ1-2, with 10 bases lining up with TRBD1. This CDR3 spans 15 amino acids. Trimming cost V 5 bases and J 3 bases; bases outside gene matches: 6. Germline assignment: CDR1 LNHDA and CDR2 SQIVND (reference sequence). Variable domain in full (rest from reference TRBV19 and TRBJ1-2): DGGITQSPKYLFRKEGQNVTLSCEQNLNHDAMYWYRQDPGQGLRLIYYSQIVNDFQKGDIAEGYSVSREKKESFPLTVTSAQKNPTAFYLCASSARQGADYGYTFGSGTRLTVV.

Here the CDR3 DNA reads TGTGCCAGCAGCTACCGCCCCACAGGGGAGTATGGCTACACCTTC. Translating gives CASSYRPTGEYGYTF. The chain has TRBV5-8 and TRBJ1-2, with 7 bases matching TRBD1. The CDR3 sequence is 15 residues long. Germline assignment: CDR1 SGHTS and CDR2 YDEGEE. V lost 3 bases to trimming and J lost 5 bases; unmatched junction nucleotides: 10.

The rearrangement joins TRBV2 to TRBJ1-4; 12 bases line up with TRBD1. This CDR3 spans 14 amino acids. J lost 8 bases, V lost 4 bases, and 2 bases had no gene match. The germline CDR1 and CDR2 sequences are SNHLY and FYNNEI. Here the CDR3 reads CASSGGTGGEKLFF. In DNA, the CDR3 is TGTGCCAGCAGTGGCGGGACAGGGGGCGAAAAACTGTTTTTT.

This sequence joins TRBV12-5 and TRBJ2-1; D might be TRBD2 (6 bases). The CDR3 has 15 residues. The germline CDR1 and CDR2 sequences are LGHNT and FRNRAP. Trimming removed 2 bases from V and 6 bases from J, with 14 bases in between. The CDR3 is CASGLSQGGRNEQFF. CDR3 nucleotides: TGTGCTAGTGGTTTGTCTCAGGGAGGACGCAATGAGCAGTTCTTC.

V is TRBV6-2 or TRBV6-3 and J is TRBJ1-2; 8 bases agree with TRBD1. Germline CDR1 reads MNHEY; CDR2 reads SVGEGT. The CDR3 extends over 15 amino acids. Trimming at V came to 4 bases and at J to 0 bases, leaving 4 bases not matched to a gene. The CDR3 DNA follows: TGTGCCAGCAGTTCCACAGGGGGTACTAACTATGGCTACACCTTC. The encoded protein is CASSSTGGTNYGYTF.

CDR3 amino acids: CASSPGTGGYGYTF. The CDR3 nucleotides read TGTGCCAGCAGCCCAGGGACAGGGGGCTATGGCTACACCTTC. The chain carries TRBV7-9 and TRBJ1-2; TRBD1 matches 11 bases. The germline V gene has CDR1 SEHNR and CDR2 FQNEAQ (reference sequence). The CDR3 has 14 amino acids. Trimming cost V 5 bases and J 4 bases; bases outside gene matches: 3. Filled out from reference TRBV7-9 and TRBJ1-2, the complete variable domain reads DTGVSQNPRHKITKRGQNVTFRCDPISEHNRLYWYRQTLGQGPEFLTYFQNEAQLEKSRLLSDRFSAERPKGSFSTLEIQRTEQGDSAMYLCASSPGTGGYGYTFGSGTRLTVV.

This chain uses TRBV5-1 with TRBJ2-3, with 12 positions matching TRBD2. The germline gives CDR1 SGHRS, CDR2 YFSETQ. V was pared by 4 bases and J by 4 bases, with 10 bases of the junction left unmatched. The CDR3 spans 17 residues. DNA of the CDR3: TGCGCCAGCAGCCTTTTGACTAGCGGGAGTGCTGCAGATACGCAGTATTTT. Protein product: CASSLLTSGSAADTQYF.